The text below deals with one TCR beta chain. The germline V gene has CDR1 SGDLS and CDR2 YYNGEE. CDR3 size: 16 residues. Trimming pared 3 bases from V and 1 base from J, leaving 15 bases between. As processed by the authors: Estimated nucleated cell counts came from reference gene primer amplification. Data came from immunoSEQ multiplex PCR; TCRdb stores just in-frame clones and leaves some out. Clonal size and the V and J genes are those of that table, whereas D and trimming came from the DNA. The table records about 50,000 clones, approximately 88% of them present only once. This record comes from a study of blood T cell repertoires in COVID-19. Study information: COVID-19 samples from acute and convalescent phases originated in the United States, Italy and Spain. PBMCs, B-cell-depleted T cells, or T cells provided the cDNA or gDNA that made up the material.

The sequencing input was peripheral blood. The V call is TRBV9, the J call TRBJ2-3, with TRBD2 as a possible D gene (6 bases). This clonotype was sampled from a human donor with active COVID-19. The donor label of this sample is uncertain. CDR3 in amino acids: CASSGPSKRGTDTQYF. DNA for the CDR3: TGTGCCAGCAGCGGGCCTTCCAAGCGGGGCACAGATACGCAGTATTTT. Full variable domain (outside the CDR3, taken from reference TRBV9 and TRBJ2-3): DSGVTQTPKHLITATGQRVTLRCSPRSGDLSVYWYQQSLDQGLQFLIQYYNGEERAKGNILERFSAQQFPDLHSELNLSSLELGDSALYFCASSGPSKRGTDTQYFGPGTRLTVL.